This T cell receptor (beta chain) was documented in a study of T cells in Graves' hyperthyroidism and ophthalmopathy. Each ophthalmopathy patient scored at least 3 on the Clinical Activity Score and at least 4 on NOSPECS grade, with duration under 3 months. Reasons for excluding patients were uncontrolled infection, other autoimmune disease, pregnancy or lactation. Diagnosis rested on symptoms, serum thyroxine and TRAb, thyroid ultrasound, and orbital computed tomography. The PBMCs had their origin in 7.5 to 10 ml of fresh peripheral blood. Amplification of TCR beta CDR3 regions used RNA as the template. The HTBI primer set was used in a first-round RT-PCR of the TCR CDR3. TCRdb independently ran MiXCR on the multiplex PCR reads; one entry per CDR3 protein. The table shows over 45,000 distinct CDR3 sequences, with 48% occurring only once. CDR3 length: 12 residues. CDR1 is SGDLS and CDR2 is YYNGEE in the germline V gene. V trimming: 2 bases; J trimming: 12 bases; junction bases outside the gene matches: 4.

The clonotype was recovered from a woman in her fifties or sixties with Graves' ophthalmopathy. The V and J genes are TRBV9 and TRBJ1-2; 10 positions agree with TRBD1. Sequencing used blood. In nucleotides, the CDR3 is TGTGCCAGCAGCGTCGGACAGGGGGTCCACACCTTC. Protein: CASSVGQGVHTF.